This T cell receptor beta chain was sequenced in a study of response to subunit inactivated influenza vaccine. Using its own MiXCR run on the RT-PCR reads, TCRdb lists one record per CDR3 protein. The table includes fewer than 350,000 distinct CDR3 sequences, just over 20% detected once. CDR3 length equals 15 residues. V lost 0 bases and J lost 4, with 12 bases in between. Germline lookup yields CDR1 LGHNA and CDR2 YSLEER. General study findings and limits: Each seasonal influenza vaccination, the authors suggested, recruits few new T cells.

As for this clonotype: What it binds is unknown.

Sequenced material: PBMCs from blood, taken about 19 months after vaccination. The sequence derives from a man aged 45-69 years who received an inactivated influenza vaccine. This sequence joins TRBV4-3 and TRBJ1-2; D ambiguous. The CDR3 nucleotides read TGCGCCAGCAGCCAAGATCCGAATGAGCTCTATGGCTACACCTTC. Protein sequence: CASSQDPNELYGYTF.